A selection of T cell receptor beta chains follows, all from one sample in a study of identical twins. TCRdb used MiXCR to reprocess the 5' RACE reads, holding one entry per CDR3 protein. The sample includes about 480,000 distinct CDR3 sequences, around 14% of them seen just once. The same data also contributed to another study, on yellow fever vaccine responses in identical twins.

The sample comprised CD4+ T cells sorted from blood. The source of these receptors is a woman under 30 in good health. The CDR3 runs from the conserved cysteine through the conserved F or W. A D gene is named only where the DNA matches it firmly. Where a row states a size, it is once, few, many or the class of an expanded clone; other rows omit it.

size: many
J: TRBJ2-2
D: TRBD1
length: 15
V: TRBV9
DNA: TGTGCCAGCAGCTCGGGACAGGGCGACACCGGGGAGCTGTTTTTT
CDR3: CASSSGQGDTGELFF

size: NA
J: TRBJ1-1
D: TRBD1
length: 17
V: TRBV7-9
DNA: TGTGCCAGCAGTCAGGTGCTCCGGGACAGGAAAAACACTGAAGCTTTCTTT
CDR3: CASSQVLRDRKNTEAFF

size: few
J: TRBJ2-6
D: TRBD1
length: 16
V: TRBV7-3
DNA: TGTGCCAGCGGAAGGGACAGGGGGCCTGGGGCCAACGTCCTGACTTTC
CDR3: CASGRDRGPGANVLTF

size: NA
J: TRBJ1-3
D: NA
length: 12
V: TRBV29-1
DNA: TGCAGCGTTGAAAGTTCTGGAAACACCATATATTTT
CDR3: CSVESSGNTIYF

size: once
J: TRBJ1-4
D: NA
length: 15
V: TRBV5-1
DNA: TGCGCCAGCAGCTTGGGTATGGGGAGTGGGGAAAAACTGTTTTTT
CDR3: CASSLGMGSGEKLFF

size: NA
J: TRBJ2-7
D: NA
length: 15
V: TRBV27
DNA: TGTGCCAGCACCATCTCGGCTAGCTCCTCCTACGAGCAGTACTTC
CDR3: CASTISASSSYEQYF

size: many
J: TRBJ2-3
D: NA
length: 14
V: TRBV12-3/TRBV12-4
DNA: TGTGCCAGCAGTTTCTCGCGGAGCACAGATACGCAGTATTTT
CDR3: CASSFSRSTDTQYF

size: NA
J: TRBJ2-3
D: NA
length: 12
V: TRBV10-3
DNA: TGTGCCATATTAGAGTCCACAGATACGCAGTATTTT
CDR3: CAILESTDTQYF

size: NA
J: TRBJ2-5
D: NA
length: 15
V: TRBV20-1
DNA: TGCAGTGCTAGGTTAAGGGGGGGCCTTAGGGAGACCCAGTACTTC
CDR3: CSARLRGGLRETQYF

size: NA
J: TRBJ2-2
D: NA
length: 15
V: TRBV14
DNA: TGTGCCAGCAGCCATCCCCGGAGGAGGGCCGGGGAGCTGTTTTTT
CDR3: CASSHPRRRAGELFF

size: few
J: TRBJ2-5
D: NA
length: 13
V: TRBV29-1
DNA: TGCAGCGTTCGAACAGGGCCCCAAGAGACCCAGTACTTC
CDR3: CSVRTGPQETQYF

size: few
J: TRBJ2-7
D: NA
length: 15
V: TRBV11-2
DNA: TGTGCCAGCAGCTTAAATTCCCCGGACACCTACGAGCAGTACTTC
CDR3: CASSLNSPDTYEQYF

size: NA
J: TRBJ2-3
D: TRBD2
length: 13
V: TRBV11-2
DNA: TGTGCCAGCAGCTGGGGACTAGCGGGGCTCGAGTATTTT
CDR3: CASSWGLAGLEYF

size: NA
J: TRBJ2-1
D: NA
length: 15
V: TRBV18
DNA: TGTGCCAGCTCACCACGGGGGGGGGCTTACAATGAGCAGTTCTTC
CDR3: CASSPRGGAYNEQFF

size: NA
J: TRBJ2-7
D: NA
length: 14
V: TRBV7-2
DNA: TGTGCCAGCAGCTTAGTACCAGGGAGGCCCGAGCAGTACTTC
CDR3: CASSLVPGRPEQYF

size: NA
J: TRBJ1-1
D: NA
length: 12
V: TRBV12-3/TRBV12-4
DNA: TGTGCCAGCAGCACAGGGACCACTGAAGCTTTCTTT
CDR3: CASSTGTTEAFF

size: NA
J: TRBJ2-3
D: NA
length: 17
V: TRBV6-1
DNA: TGTGCCAGCAGCTCCCAGAAGAAGAAGAGGGGCACAGATACGCAGTATTTT
CDR3: CASSSQKKKRGTDTQYF

size: NA
J: TRBJ2-1
D: NA
length: 11
V: TRBV10-3
DNA: TGTGCCATCGGGGGTGAATATGAGCAGTTCTTC
CDR3: CAIGGEYEQFF

size: few
J: TRBJ2-1
D: TRBD2
length: 15
V: TRBV20-1
DNA: TGCAGTGCTAGAGATGGTCTAGCGGGAGGAAGTGAGCAGTTCTTC
CDR3: CSARDGLAGGSEQFF

size: NA
J: TRBJ2-7
D: TRBD1
length: 14
V: TRBV4-1
DNA: TGCGCCAGCAGCCAACCAGACAGGGGGTACGAGCAGTACTTC
CDR3: CASSQPDRGYEQYF

size: many
J: TRBJ2-5
D: NA
length: 14
V: TRBV5-1
DNA: TGCGCCAGCAGCTTGGTCTGGGGTGGAGAGACCCAGTACTTC
CDR3: CASSLVWGGETQYF

size: few
J: TRBJ2-3
D: NA
length: 16
V: TRBV4-3
DNA: TGCGCCAGCAGCCGGACAACAGGGCTGGGCACAGATACGCAGTATTTT
CDR3: CASSRTTGLGTDTQYF

size: NA
J: TRBJ2-7
D: NA
length: 13
V: TRBV2
DNA: TGTGCCAGCAACGGACTCCTGAACTACGAGCAGTACTTC
CDR3: CASNGLLNYEQYF

size: few
J: TRBJ2-5
D: TRBD1
length: 17
V: TRBV10-3
DNA: TGTGCCATCAGCCCGCACCCTGGACAGGGGACCGAAGAGACCCAGTACTTC
CDR3: CAISPHPGQGTEETQYF

size: NA
J: TRBJ2-4
D: NA
length: 16
V: TRBV7-9
DNA: TGTGCCAGCAGCACAACGGCCATTTTAGCCAAAAACATTCAGTACTTC
CDR3: CASSTTAILAKNIQYF

size: NA
J: TRBJ2-5
D: TRBD2
length: 16
V: TRBV7-3
DNA: TGTGCCAGCAGCTTAGGGCTAGCGGGGTCGCCAGGGACCCAGTACTTC
CDR3: CASSLGLAGSPGTQYF

size: NA
J: TRBJ2-5
D: NA
length: 14
V: TRBV5-5
DNA: TGTGCCAGCAGCTTGTTCAAGGGTCAAGAGACCCAGTACTTC
CDR3: CASSLFKGQETQYF

size: few
J: TRBJ2-5
D: TRBD2
length: 15
V: TRBV5-1
DNA: TGCGCCAGCAGCTTTGGCGGGGGTATACAAGAGACCCAGTACTTC
CDR3: CASSFGGGIQETQYF

size: NA
J: TRBJ2-7
D: NA
length: 15
V: TRBV20-1
DNA: TGCAGTGCCAGACTAAAGAACAGGCTCGCCTACGAGCAGTACTTC
CDR3: CSARLKNRLAYEQYF

size: many
J: TRBJ2-7
D: NA
length: 12
V: TRBV20-1
DNA: TGCAGTGCTAGGACAGACTCCTACGAGCAGTACTTC
CDR3: CSARTDSYEQYF

size: few
J: TRBJ2-5
D: TRBD2
length: 16
V: TRBV5-5
DNA: TGTGCCAGCAGTTCCGAAAGACTAGCGGGAACAGAGACCCAGTACTTC
CDR3: CASSSERLAGTETQYF

size: NA
J: TRBJ2-7
D: NA
length: 12
V: TRBV11-2
DNA: TGTGCCAGCAGAAAATGGGGAGACGAGCAGTACTTC
CDR3: CASRKWGDEQYF

size: few
J: TRBJ1-4
D: NA
length: 13
V: TRBV6-1
DNA: TGTGCCAGCAGCGACAGGATAAGTGAAAAACTGTTTTTT
CDR3: CASSDRISEKLFF

size: NA
J: TRBJ2-5
D: NA
length: 16
V: TRBV6-1
DNA: TGTGCCAGCAGTAGCCACTCCGGGACGGAAAAAGAGACCCAGTACTTC
CDR3: CASSSHSGTEKETQYF

size: few
J: TRBJ1-3
D: NA
length: 13
V: TRBV29-1
DNA: TGCAGCGTGGGGGGACCGAGCCGAAACACCATATATTTT
CDR3: CSVGGPSRNTIYF

size: NA
J: TRBJ1-1
D: NA
length: 15
V: TRBV2
DNA: TGTGCCAGCAGTGAAACAGGGTCCCTGGGCACTGAAGCTTTCTTT
CDR3: CASSETGSLGTEAFF

size: NA
J: TRBJ1-1
D: NA
length: 12
V: TRBV18
DNA: TGTGCCAGCTCACAGACCGGGTTTGAAGCTTTCTTT
CDR3: CASSQTGFEAFF

size: few
J: TRBJ2-7
D: TRBD1
length: 12
V: TRBV29-1
DNA: TGCAGCGTTCGGACAGGCACATACGAGCAGTACTTC
CDR3: CSVRTGTYEQYF

size: NA
J: TRBJ2-4
D: NA
length: 15
V: TRBV25-1
DNA: TGTGCCAGCAGTGAATACCAGTTTGGCAAAAACATTCAGTACTTC
CDR3: CASSEYQFGKNIQYF

size: NA
J: TRBJ2-3
D: TRBD2
length: 17
V: TRBV3-1
DNA: TGTGCCAGCAGCCAAGAAAGGCTAGCGGGAGGTCCAGATACGCAGTATTTT
CDR3: CASSQERLAGGPDTQYF

size: few
J: TRBJ2-7
D: TRBD2
length: 15
V: TRBV2
DNA: TGTGCCAGCAGTGTGGCTAGCGGGAGACGGTACGAGCAGTACTTC
CDR3: CASSVASGRRYEQYF

size: NA
J: TRBJ2-3
D: TRBD2
length: 17
V: TRBV4-3
DNA: TGCGCCAGCAGCCAAGATCCCCTAGCGGGTGTTTTAGATACGCAGTATTTT
CDR3: CASSQDPLAGVLDTQYF

size: few
J: TRBJ2-2
D: NA
length: 15
V: TRBV6-5
DNA: TGTGCCAGCAGTTACCGACAGACCAACACCGGGGAGCTGTTTTTT
CDR3: CASSYRQTNTGELFF

size: few
J: TRBJ1-2
D: NA
length: 14
V: TRBV3-1
DNA: TGTGCCAGCAGCCAAGCCTACGGCGGCTATGGCTACACCTTC
CDR3: CASSQAYGGYGYTF

size: NA
J: TRBJ2-5
D: NA
length: 15
V: TRBV12-3/TRBV12-4
DNA: TGTGCCAGCAGACCAGAGGGGGGACGACAAGAGACCCAGTACTTC
CDR3: CASRPEGGRQETQYF

size: few
J: TRBJ2-1
D: NA
length: 14
V: TRBV10-3
DNA: TGTGCCATCAGTGACGGGCGGAAAGGCAATGAGCAGTTCTTC
CDR3: CAISDGRKGNEQFF

size: few
J: TRBJ2-5
D: TRBD2
length: 16
V: TRBV20-1
DNA: TGCAGTGCTCCCGGGCGTGTAGCGGGGGGACGGGAGACCCAGTACTTC
CDR3: CSAPGRVAGGRETQYF

size: NA
J: TRBJ2-7
D: TRBD1
length: 15
V: TRBV20-1
DNA: TGCAGTGCTAGAGATAGAGCAGGGGGTGTCTACGAGCAGTACTTC
CDR3: CSARDRAGGVYEQYF

size: few
J: TRBJ2-1
D: TRBD2
length: 17
V: TRBV6-4
DNA: TGTGCCAGCAGTGCATCGACAACTAGCGGGGGGTACAATGAGCAGTTCTTC
CDR3: CASSASTTSGGYNEQFF